This T cell receptor beta chain is from a study of T cell repertoires in cytomegalovirus infection. Study-wide background: Matching HLA type and CMV infection were both indicated by public TCR beta signatures. General observations from the study: Ex vivo responses were dominated by HLA-C-restricted CMV-specific TCR beta clonotypes. Summed frequency of public TCR beta families distinguished CMV carriers with the relevant HLA.

With respect to this clonotype: What it binds is not known.

This CDR3 is built from 12 residues. Germline V lookup: CDR1 DFQATT, CDR2 SNEGSKA (reference sequence). V lost 0 bases and J lost 11, with 11 bases in between. TCRdb redid the calling of the reads with MiXCR, one entry per CDR3 protein. Of about 230,000 distinct CDR3 sequences in the sample, approximately 22% are singletons; the top ten hold around a sixth. Sequencing was done on a sample of CD8+ T cells from PBMCs. The chain uses TRBV20-1 and TRBJ1-5; D not resolved. The source of this sequence is a human donor in good health (CMV status not recorded). Some clones in this sample may be carry-over from other donors' samples. The CDR3 region has the DNA TGCAGTGCTAGAGATATCGGAGCGGCCCAGCATTTT. Residues: CSARDIGAAQHF.